The source of this TCR beta chain is a study of T-cell reconstitution after alpha-beta-depleted transplantation in children listed by TCRdb under 2016. For the study in its entirety: Using TCR repertoire profiling, the study quantitatively followed how T-cell immune reconstitution unfolded in children after TCRalphabeta/CD19-depleted allogeneic hematopoietic cell transplantation. Summary of the overall study and its limitations: The apparently early alphabetaT-cell count recovery about two months after transplant was reportedly dependent on only several hundred rapidly expanded clones derived from non-depleted graft cells. Hyperexpanded clone frequencies declined over subsequent months; after one year, T-cell counts and TCRbeta diversity were mostly attributed to newly produced T cells. In some patients, high TCRbeta diversity at day 60 was attributed to recipient T cells and intrathymic progenitors that had survived conditioning.

As concerns this clonotype: Its specific antigen is unknown. One base away there is no much larger clone; base qualities are not given.

Read against the paper, the sample's treatment or condition label means: allogeneic hematopoietic cell transplantation with graft depleted of TCRalphabeta T cells and CD19 B cells. Transplant recipients were children who received TCRalphabeta/CD19-depleted allogeneic hematopoietic cell grafts. Libraries were built with PCR. The sequencer was an Illumina HiSeq 2500. To normalize quantification of the TCRbeta repertoire, the TCR libraries were built with molecular barcoding that relied on unique molecular identifiers. TCRdb passed the public sequencing reads through fastp at Q25 and MiXCR, retaining productive beta sequences. One record per CDR3 amino acid sequence lists the most common genes and DNA. The table for this sample lists 580,000 or so distinct CDR3 sequences; 23% of them were counted only once. The ten largest clones capture about 14% of the sample. CDR1 is given as KGHSH and CDR2 as LQKENI, both from the germline V gene. The CDR3 has 17 amino acids, counting the end cysteine and phenylalanine. Only the CDR3 region is kept as DNA, spanning 51 bases read in frame from base 1. V is clipped by 2 bases and J by 7 bases, and the sequence between their germline boundaries is 22 bases long.

The chain links TRBV18 with TRBJ2-3; possibly the D gene is TRBD2, per 5 matching bases. This sequence originates from a boy under three years old who had a stem cell transplant for acute myeloid leukemia, so the T cells may come from the graft donor. Sequencing used PBMCs, mostly from graft donor cells, obtained 360 days after TCRalphabeta/CD19-depleted stem cell transplant. The CDR3 sequence is CASSPRPRELTSYTQYF. The DNA reads TGTGCCAGCTCACCAAGGCCTAGGGAGCTCACATCCTATACGCAGTATTTT.